The clone carrying this T cell receptor (beta chain) was counted between two and nine times. Its specificity is not known. The source of the sample is a study of T-cell memory formation after mild COVID-19. At the level of the study: The TCR clusters were mostly specific to one donor. Study results and limitations: Memory from before infection featured some responding clones, which suggests cross-reactive memory joined. For contracting clones, CD4+ ones sat mainly in CM and EM, CD8+ in EMRA.

Researchers used 5'RACE with constant-segment primers to make TCR alpha and TCR beta cDNA libraries that carry sample barcodes and UMIs. TCRdb passed the 5' RACE reads through MiXCR, listing each CDR3 protein once. The data hold 250,000 to 300,000 distinct CDR3 sequences, with 15% to 20% observed a single time. This receptor was taken from a man younger than 30 who had mild COVID-19 (a few samples of this study predate the infection). Cell type and time point are not known. Sequenced material: PBMCs or a T cell subset sorted from them (not recorded which).

The CDR3, as DNA: TGTGCCAGCAGCTTAGATGAGGGAACTGAAGCTTTCTTT. Translation: CASSLDEGTEAFF. V is TRBV7-9 and J is TRBJ1-1, with D hard to call. The CDR3 is 13 residues long. Trimming pared 1 base from V and 5 bases from J, leaving 8 bases between. From germline, CDR1 is SEHNR and CDR2 FQNEAQ (reference sequence).